The 13 T cell receptor beta chains below were found in one sample sequenced in a study of OX40 agonist ivuxolimab in advanced cancers. TCRdb's table, derived via immunoSEQ multiplex PCR, lists solely in-frame clones and lacks some. Among approximately 56,000 clones listed, roughly four fifths were seen once. Sequencing was performed on CD4+ or CD8+ T cells sorted from blood, taken in a trial of the OX40 agonist ivuxolimab. Every receptor here comes from an adult with an advanced solid tumor such as melanoma, head and neck, liver or kidney cancer.

The rearrangement joins TRBV7-8 to TRBJ1-1, with 9 bases aligning to TRBD1. The junction had 4 bases not matched to a gene; V was cut back by 5 bases and J by 3 bases. From germline, CDR1 is SGHVS and CDR2 FQNEAQ. This CDR3 has 14 amino acids. The CDR3 here is CASSPRTGDTEAFF. Here the CDR3 DNA reads TGTGCCAGCAGCCCCCGGACAGGGGACACTGAAGCTTTCTTT.

The chain has TRBV5-4 and TRBJ1-1; D is ambiguous. V lost 5 bases and J lost 3, with 11 bases in between. Germline values: CDR1 SGHNT, CDR2 YYREEE (reference sequence). The CDR3 sequence is 13 residues long. As DNA, the CDR3 is TGTGCCAGCAGTTCAATACGGGACACTGAAGCTTTCTTT. Translated, it gives CASSSIRDTEAFF.

The chain uses TRBV5-1 and TRBJ2-7; D is unresolved. V lost 4 bases to trimming and J lost 0 bases, with 11 bases between them. Germline V lookup: CDR1 SGHRS, CDR2 YFSETQ. The CDR3 has 14 amino acids. The CDR3 region has the DNA TGCGCCAGCAGCATCAGGTCTAGCTCCTACGAGCAGTACTTC. It specifies CASSIRSSSYEQYF.

The chain recombines TRBV23-1 with TRBJ2-5; 9 bases match TRBD1. TRBV23-1 is noted as an ORF with a role that remains uncertain. The CDR3 runs 13 residues. Unmatched junction bases numbered 5, after V lost 7 bases and J lost 5 bases. This chain's CDR3 is CASKTGGRETQYF. The CDR3 nucleotides are TGCGCCAGCAAGACAGGGGGGCGGGAGACCCAGTACTTC.

CDR3 in amino acids: CASSLGTSSNEQFF. The CDR3 DNA sequence: TGTGCCAGCAGCTTAGGGACTAGCAGCAATGAGCAGTTCTTC. The chain has TRBV7-2 and TRBJ2-1; 8 positions match TRBD2. Per germline, CDR1 SGHTA and CDR2 FQGNSA. Losses at the gene ends were 1 base for V and 6 bases for J; bases not matched to a gene: 2. This CDR3 comprises 14 residues.

The chain joins TRBV5-1 to TRBJ1-1; 8 bases line up with TRBD1. The CDR3 has 15 amino acids. V was clipped by 0 bases and J by 3 bases; unmatched bases: 4. The germline CDR1 and CDR2 sequences are SGHRS and YFSETQ. This CDR3 reads CASSLDQGADTEAFF. In nucleotides, the CDR3 is TGCGCCAGCAGCTTGGACCAGGGGGCAGACACTGAAGCTTTCTTT.

This clone was detected only a few times. One junction end disagrees with the germline gene, perhaps due to a read error. The chain links TRBV20-1 to TRBJ1-2; D gene uncertain. The CDR3 sequence is 10 residues long. CDR1 is DFQATT, CDR2 SNEGSKA, per germline (reference sequence). The CDR3 spells CSARGTDHRF. The CDR3 nucleotides read TGCAGTGCTAGAGGGACCGACCATCGCTTC.

The J gene is TRBJ1-1, the V gene TRBV6-4; D possibly corresponds to TRBD1 (5 bases). The V gene lost 6 bases and the J gene lost 6 bases, with 14 bases spanning the gap. Per the germline V gene, CDR1 is MRHNA and CDR2 is SNTAGT. The CDR3 runs 13 residues. The CDR3 sequence is CASRGEGFPEAFF. The CDR3 DNA reads as TGTGCCAGCAGAGGAGAGGGGTTCCCTGAAGCTTTCTTT.

CDR3 protein: CASSLGTGFYGYTF. In DNA form, the CDR3 reads TGCGCCAGCAGCTTAGGGACAGGATTCTATGGCTACACCTTC. V and J are TRBV5-1 and TRBJ1-2; 8 bases fit TRBD1. Germline CDR1 and CDR2: SGHRS and YFSETQ. V dropped 2 bases and J dropped 4; count of bases not matched to a gene: 4. The CDR3 has 14 residues.

V and J are TRBV15 and TRBJ2-7, with 9 bases aligning to TRBD1. The CDR3 contains 16 residues. Trimming at V came to 1 base and at J to 5 bases, leaving 9 bases not matched to a gene. Germline loops: CDR1 LNHNV, CDR2 YYDKDF (reference sequence). In DNA form, the CDR3 reads TGTGCCACCAGCAGAGTACTAGGGGACAGGGTCCACGAGCAGTACTTC. It yields the protein CATSRVLGDRVHEQYF.

DNA of the CDR3: TGTGCCAGCAGCACGATCGACAGGGGGGGGCAAGAGACCCAGTACTTC. This codes for CASSTIDRGGQETQYF. The chain carries TRBV21-1 and TRBJ2-5; the DNA was not compared with TRBD1, the D call given in the table. TRBV21-1 is listed as a pseudogene. This CDR3 has 16 amino acids.

This sequence joins TRBV11-3 and TRBJ2-7; no definite D call. V was cut by 2 bases and J by 0 bases, with 11 bases left in between. The CDR3 extends over 15 amino acids. Germline values: CDR1 SGHNT, CDR2 YENEEA. The DNA for the CDR3 is TGTGCCAGCAGCTTAAGTACAGTAAGCTCCTACGAGCAGTACTTC. The encoded protein is CASSLSTVSSYEQYF.

V and J are TRBV6-1 and TRBJ1-4; D is perhaps TRBD1 (6 bases). Looked up from germline, CDR1 is MNHNS and CDR2 is SASEGT. The CDR3 has 14 amino acids. Deletions cut 6 bases from V and 1 base from J, with 9 bases between. This CDR3 is CASRPGQTNEKLFF. The CDR3 DNA reads as TGTGCCAGCAGGCCGGGACAAACTAATGAAAAACTGTTTTTT.